One and the same sample provided the 4 T cell receptor beta chains below, sequenced in a study of shared clonotypes between healthy human individuals. TCRdb's table, derived via immunoSEQ multiplex PCR, lists solely in-frame clones and lacks some. The sample has hundreds of thousands of clones; 72% are singletons. The source material was memory CD4+ T cells sorted from blood. Described subset: CD45RA-negative fraction. These receptors were taken from a woman in her 30s in good health.

Regarding this clone: The junction and the germline gene differ at one end; a read error may be behind it. The chain has TRBV6-5 and TRBJ2-2; a weak D match, TRBD2 (5 bases). Germline CDR1 MNHEY, CDR2 SVGAGI. The length of the CDR3 is 14 residues. This chain's CDR3 is CASRPADNTGELVF. The CDR3 DNA is TGTGCCAGCAGGCCAGCTGATAACACCGGGGAGCTGGTTTTT.

V usage is TRBV14 and J usage is TRBJ2-7, with 9 bases lining up with TRBD2. This CDR3 spans 15 amino acids. J gave up 4 bases and V 1 base, and 5 bases lay outside the gene matches. Germline V gene lookup returns CDR1 SGHDN and CDR2 FVKESK. The DNA of the CDR3 is TGTGCCAGCAGCCAAGCACTAGCGGGCTTATACGAGCAGTACTTC. This gives the protein CASSQALAGLYEQYF. Drawing the rest from reference TRBV14 and TRBJ2-7, the complete variable domain is EAGVTQFPSHSVIEKGQTVTLRCDPISGHDNLYWYRRVMGKEIKFLLHFVKESKQDESGMPNNRFLAERTGGTYSTLKVQPAELEDSGVYFCASSQALAGLYEQYFGPGTRLTVT.

This chain uses TRBV5-1 with TRBJ2-2; no clear D. This CDR3 has 16 amino acids. The germline V gene encodes CDR1 SGHRS and CDR2 YFSETQ. Trimming cost V 6 bases and J 0 bases, with 15 bases left between them. This chain's CDR3 is CASTPGPTANTGELFF. DNA of the CDR3: TGCGCCAGCACCCCGGGCCCTACAGCGAACACCGGGGAGCTGTTTTTT.

Regarding this clone: At the DNA level, this CDR3 is encoded by other sequences in the same sample as well. The rearrangement joins TRBV19 to TRBJ2-3; D uncertain. There are 11 residues in the CDR3. V lost 3 bases to trimming and J lost 4 bases, with 2 bases between them. CDR1 is LNHDA, CDR2 SQIVND, per germline (reference sequence). The DNA for the CDR3 is TGTGCCAGTAGTATTTCAGATACGCAGTATTTT. Residues: CASSISDTQYF. The whole variable domain, remainder taken from reference TRBV19 and TRBJ2-3, is DGGITQSPKYLFRKEGQNVTLSCEQNLNHDAMYWYRQDPGQGLRLIYYSQIVNDFQKGDIAEGYSVSREKKESFPLTVTSAQKNPTAFYLCASSISDTQYFGPGTRLTVL.